This T cell receptor beta chain is from a study of blood T cell repertoires in COVID-19. Study-level information: The origin of the acute and convalescent COVID-19 samples was the United States, Italy and Spain. Sample material is recorded as cDNA or gDNA derived from T cells, B-cell-depleted T cells, or PBMCs.

Original handling: Amplification from reference gene primers served as the basis for estimated nucleated cell counts. The table came from immunoSEQ multiplex PCR; TCRdb's copy has only in-frame clones and leaves some out. V and J calls and clone size are those listed in that table; D and trimming were worked out from the DNA. The table has about 180,000 clones, 80% to 90% seen once; the top ten hold 1.5% to 2%. Trimming took 5 bases from V and 6 from J, leaving 9 bases between them. Germline V lookup: CDR1 SEHNR, CDR2 FQNEAQ (reference sequence). The CDR3 runs 12 residues. The clonotype originates from a man between 18 and 35 years old who had recovered from COVID-19. The chain is built from TRBV7-9 and TRBJ2-3; D call uncertain. Sequencing used peripheral blood. This chain's CDR3 is CASSLNGDTQYF. The CDR3 nucleotides are TGTGCCAGCAGCCTCAACGGGGATACGCAGTATTTT.